The present entry profiles one T cell receptor beta chain with its context. Antigen specificity is unknown. These data are taken from a study of beta chain features in type 1 diabetes. Regarding the study as a whole: People with Type 1 diabetes carried modestly yet significantly shorter TCRB CDR3s in all four CD4+ subsets.

The V end was cut by 1 base, the J end by 6 bases, with 15 bases between. Germline CDR1 reads SEHNR; CDR2 reads FQNEAQ (reference sequence). The CDR3 covers 15 residues. Every isolated RNA sample was fully reverse transcribed, so sequencing captured expressed TCRB transcripts. Sequencing was performed with immunoSEQ multiplex PCR; in TCRdb, only in-frame clones are kept and a portion is missing. The profile covers 310,000 or so clones, with approximately 9.7% appearing a single time and less than 1.2% taken by the ten largest. This receptor was taken from a man aged 25 to 40 with type 1 diabetes. Sequences were obtained from central memory CD4+ T cells from blood. V gene TRBV7-9 combines with J gene TRBJ1-2, with D unresolved. The CDR3 DNA is TGTGCCAGCAGCTTAGGGCCGGGGAATCAGGATGGCTACACCTTC. Translation gives CASSLGPGNQDGYTF.